This T cell receptor beta chain came from a study of blood T cell repertoires in COVID-19. The CDR3 is 13 residues long. V lost 8 bases to trimming and J lost 0 bases, with 8 bases between them. CDR1 and CDR2 from the germline V gene are LNHDA and SQIVND (reference sequence). Measured with immunoSEQ multiplex PCR; TCRdb has only the in-frame clones, and not every one. Among 470,000 or so clones, roughly 87% were seen once, and the ten largest hold under 2%. The sequenced sample was PBMCs or T cells enriched from blood (not recorded which). The source is a woman aged 18 to 35 with acute COVID-19. The rearrangement joins TRBV19 to TRBJ2-1; D perhaps matches TRBD1 (5 bases). This chain's CDR3 is CASSRGSYNEQFF. The CDR3 DNA reads TGTGCCAGTTCTAGGGGCTCCTACAATGAGCAGTTCTTC.